Described below is a single T cell receptor (beta chain) sequence and its context. Its antigen is not yet known. Base qualities are missing; no much larger clone stands one base away. The donors were included in the validation cohort of over a hundred subjects, a group kept apart from the roughly 700-subject first cohort. Based on the germline V gene (reference sequence), the CDR1 and CDR2 sequences are SGHNT and YYREEE. The CDR3 has 15 amino acids, counting the end cysteine and phenylalanine. Of all the DNA, just the CDR3 is kept, 45 bases in frame from base 1. V was cut back by 3 bases and J by 5 bases, leaving a gap of 17 bases between them. The sample originates from a study of cytomegalovirus exposure and HLA in healthy donors (dated by TCRdb to about 2017). A note on the overall study: A later analysis indicated that the roughly 120 validation repertoires were generated on the platform also employed for the 700 or so repertoires of the first cohort. The study aimed to test whether cataloging public T cell receptors could reveal signatures of past pathogen exposure. Along with the approximately 700-subject first cohort, a separate validation cohort of over a hundred different subjects was used. High-throughput TCR immunosequencing, statistical association of individual TCRs with disease status, and machine learning were combined to predict cytomegalovirus infection status. Overall study outcomes, separate from this receptor: In vitro tests confirmed that a few of the cytomegalovirus-associated TCR beta chains recognize cytomegalovirus antigens. A later analysis found that TCRs clustered in the first cohort also tended to co-occur in the roughly 120 validation repertoires, with 94% of cluster scores above 0. It was suggested by the authors that the approach could potentially be generalized to other disease states and immunological phenotypes. In both the original and validation cohorts, the classifier was reported to diagnose cytomegalovirus status with high specificity and sensitivity. Most TCR sequences were observed very rarely across donors, whereas some public TCRs were present in many individuals. In the study, 164 TCR beta chains were listed as associated with cytomegalovirus. All 120 repertoires were used to score co-occurrence in the validation cohort in a later analysis, because that analysis had no HLA typing for the cohort.

Libraries were prepared through the immunoSEQ multiplex PCR assay. Processing in the source paper ran as follows. A statistical classification framework was built for diagnosing cytomegalovirus status from the catalog of TCR beta chain sequences. The table comes from immuneACCESS by way of TCRdb, which keeps in-frame sequences with V and J called. Part of the clones is missing from these tables; in studies checked, under half for an unresolved V gene and the rest for unknown reasons. V and J calls and clone size are those listed in that table; D and trimming were worked out from the DNA. The sample table shows 170,000 or so clones, and roughly 80% are seen once. The top ten hold under 3.5% of the sample.

Recombination joined TRBV5-4 with TRBJ2-5; the D gene is perhaps TRBD2, on 5 matching bases. Sequencing input: PBMCs. The clonotype originates from a woman aged 18-29 years in good health and CMV-seropositive. The CDR3 reads as follows: CASSSLGSVRETQYF. The bases read TGTGCCAGCAGCTCCTTGGGTAGCGTACGCGAGACCCAGTACTTC.